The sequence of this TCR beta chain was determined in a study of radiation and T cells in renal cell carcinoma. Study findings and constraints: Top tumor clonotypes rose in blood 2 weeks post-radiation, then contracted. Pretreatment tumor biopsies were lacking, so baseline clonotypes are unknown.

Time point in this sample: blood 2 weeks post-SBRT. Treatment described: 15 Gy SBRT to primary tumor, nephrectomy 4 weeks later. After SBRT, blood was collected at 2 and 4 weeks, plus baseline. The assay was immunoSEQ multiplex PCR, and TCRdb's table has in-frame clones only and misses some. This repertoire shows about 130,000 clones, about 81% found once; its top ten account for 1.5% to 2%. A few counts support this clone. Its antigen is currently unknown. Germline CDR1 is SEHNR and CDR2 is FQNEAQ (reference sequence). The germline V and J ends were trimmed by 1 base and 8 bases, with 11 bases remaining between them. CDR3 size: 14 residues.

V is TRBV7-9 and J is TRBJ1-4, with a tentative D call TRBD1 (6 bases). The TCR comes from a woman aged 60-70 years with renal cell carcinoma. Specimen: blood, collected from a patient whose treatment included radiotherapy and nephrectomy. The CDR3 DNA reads TGTGCCAGCAGCTTAGGGTACAGGGACGAAAAACTGTTTTTT. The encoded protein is CASSLGYRDEKLFF.